This T cell receptor beta chain comes out of a study of shared clonotypes between healthy human individuals. For unsorted samples, genomic DNA was extracted from 80 million to 100 million PBMCs. Samples underwent the assay at deep level. Ten immunoSEQ deep assay plates were used to sequence unsorted PBMC DNA. Original data processing: ImmunoSEQ yielded junction-only sequences lacking quality scores, so filtering differed. Data came from immunoSEQ multiplex PCR; TCRdb stores just in-frame clones and leaves some out. V, J and clone size are taken as reported in that table, and D and trimming were inferred from the DNA itself. Of 470,000 or so clones in the sample, over 70% were seen once. V was cut by 5 bases and J by 2 bases, with 15 bases left in between. Germline V gene lookup returns CDR1 MNHNS and CDR2 SASEGT. The CDR3 runs 15 residues.

The source of this sequence is a woman aged 40 to 50 in good health. Some clones in this sample may be carry-over from other donors' samples. The sequencing sample was made of PBMCs. The chain combines TRBV6-1 with TRBJ1-1, with D perhaps matching TRBD1 (6 bases). The CDR3 loop is CASSRDGQINTEAFF. CDR3 in DNA: TGTGCCAGCAGTAGGGATGGACAGATAAACACTGAAGCTTTCTTT.